The 11 T cell receptor beta chains in this list originate from one sample, sequenced in a study of T cell responses to AZD1222 COVID-19 vaccine. Data came from immunoSEQ multiplex PCR; TCRdb stores just in-frame clones and leaves some out. The top ten hold around 5% of the sample, which has fewer than 150,000 clones, roughly 86% seen once. The sample consisted of peripheral blood, taken 28 days after the second AZD1222 dose. The receptors come from an adult who received the AZD1222 COVID-19 vaccine.

The V and J genes are TRBV11-3 and TRBJ1-6, with D maybe TRBD1 (5 bases). The CDR3 runs to 14 residues. Trimming pared 3 bases from V and 10 bases from J, leaving 13 bases between. CDR1 and CDR2 (germline): SGHNT, YENEEA. The CDR3 sequence: CASSLGPRGSPLHF. The CDR3 bases are TGTGCCAGCAGCTTGGGGCCTCGGGGGTCACCCCTCCACTTT.

The J gene is TRBJ2-2, the V gene TRBV5-4; the match to TRBD2 covers 9 bases. V dropped 3 bases and J dropped 0; count of bases not matched to a gene: 3. The CDR3 spans 16 residues. Per germline, CDR1 SGHNT and CDR2 YYREEE (reference sequence). The CDR3 reads CASSSGLAANTGELFF. The CDR3, as DNA: TGTGCCAGCAGCTCGGGACTAGCAGCGAACACCGGGGAGCTGTTTTTT.

This clone was observed once. The chain has TRBV5-1 and TRBJ2-5; unclear D gene. Trimming removed 0 bases at V and 1 base at J, with 4 bases between. CDR1 is SGHRS and CDR2 is YFSETQ in the germline V gene. The CDR3 covers 13 residues. Here the CDR3 reads CASSLAPQETQYF. In nucleotides, the CDR3 is TGCGCCAGCAGCTTGGCCCCCCAAGAGACCCAGTACTTC.

This chain joins TRBV9 and TRBJ1-6; D remains unclear. This CDR3 contains 16 residues. Looked up from germline, CDR1 is SGDLS and CDR2 is YYNGEE. Trimming removed 4 bases from V and 0 bases from J, with 11 bases in between. Written as DNA, the CDR3 is TGTGCCAGCAGCAGGAACCCAAGCTCCTATAATTCACCCCTCCACTTT. This encodes CASSRNPSSYNSPLHF.

The chain has TRBV5-1 and TRBJ1-6; TRBD1 matches 7 bases. Germline V gene sequence: CDR1 SGHRS, CDR2 YFSETQ. The CDR3 is 17 residues long. The ends lost 4 bases at V and 7 bases at J; junction bases unmatched: 14. The CDR3 loop reads CASSRKDRNSANSPLHF. In nucleotides, the CDR3 is TGCGCCAGCAGCCGTAAGGACAGGAATTCAGCGAATTCACCCCTCCACTTT.

The J gene is TRBJ2-5, the V gene TRBV9; TRBD1 or TRBD2 may be the D gene (5 bases each). The CDR3 is made up of 16 amino acids. V lost 0 bases to trimming and J lost 5 bases, with 17 bases between them. CDR1 SGDLS and CDR2 YYNGEE come from the germline V gene. CDR3 DNA: TGTGCCAGCAGCGTAGGAACCGGGACGATTGGGGAGACCCAGTACTTC. This encodes CASSVGTGTIGETQYF.

This clone appeared once. J is TRBJ1-2 and V is TRBV7-2; unclear D gene. Per germline, CDR1 SGHTA and CDR2 FQGNSA. This CDR3 comprises 13 residues. V dropped 3 bases and J dropped 4 bases, with 9 bases sitting between them. CDR3 in DNA: TGTGCCAGCAGCTTTGCGCAGCTCTATGGCTACACCTTC. Translated: CASSFAQLYGYTF.

In this sample, this clone turned up once. This chain uses TRBV7-9 with TRBJ1-1; D gene ambiguous. Germline CDR1 is SEHNR and CDR2 is FQNEAQ (reference sequence). The CDR3 sequence is 11 residues long. V dropped 5 bases and J dropped 7 bases, with 8 bases sitting between them. The CDR3 reads CASSPSLEAFF. In nucleotides, the CDR3 is TGTGCCAGCAGCCCGAGCCTTGAAGCTTTCTTT.

For this clone: As the CDR3 is not closed by the conserved phenylalanine or tryptophan, this likely results from a read error. No DNA is shown, since the ends of the CDR3 on it are uncertain; the CDR3 is the one TCRdb lists. The chain carries TRBV10-1 and TRBJ1-2; TRBD1, the D gene given by the table, was not confirmed from the DNA. The germline V gene has CDR1 WNHNN and CDR2 SYGVQD (reference sequence). The CDR3 adds up to 8 amino acids, both ends counted. CDR3: CACQIRDS.

The chain combines TRBV5-6 with TRBJ1-6; 7 nucleotides agree with TRBD1. V dropped 3 bases and J dropped 10; count of bases not matched to a gene: 7. The CDR3 is 14 amino acids. The germline gives CDR1 SGHDT, CDR2 YYEEEE. The CDR3 DNA is TGTGCCAGCAGCTATTTGACAGGGTCCTCACCCCTCCACTTT. The encoded protein is CASSYLTGSSPLHF.

The genes are TRBV19 and TRBJ1-6; D perhaps matches TRBD1 (5 bases). Germline V CDR1 and CDR2: LNHDA, SQIVND (reference sequence). This CDR3 is built from 14 residues. V was pared by 3 bases and J by 7 bases, with 10 bases between. In DNA form, the CDR3 reads TGTGCCAGTAGTATCAGGGAGGGCAATTCACCCCTCCACTTT. Protein: CASSIREGNSPLHF.